This is a list of T cell receptor beta chains from one sample in a study of Ad26.COV2.S vaccination and SARS-CoV-2 variants. Using immunoSEQ multiplex PCR, the repertoire was profiled, and TCRdb retains in-frame clones only, with some absent. This table has around 450,000 clones, 90% appearing once. The sample consisted of peripheral blood, taken in a trial of Ad26.COV2.S vaccine versus placebo. The receptors stem from a person between 18 and 60 years old who received the Ad26.COV2.S COVID-19 vaccine or a placebo. The CDR3 runs from the conserved cysteine through the conserved F or W. The order of the fields is J gene, D gene, V gene, clone size, CDR3 protein, CDR3 DNA. A D gene is named only where the DNA matches it firmly. Rows give clone size only sometimes, using once, few, many, or a class for an expanded clone.

>TRBJ2-7|.|TRBV6-2/TRBV6-3|.
CASSYWQGGYEQYF
TGTGCCAGCAGTTACTGGCAGGGGGGATACGAGCAGTACTTC
>TRBJ2-7|.|TRBV11-2|once
CASSSLGGRGAYEQYF
TGTGCCAGCAGCTCTCTAGGGGGGAGGGGAGCCTACGAGCAGTACTTC
>TRBJ1-2|.|TRBV9|.
CASSDGDTAVYGYTF
TGTGCCAGCAGCGATGGGGACACTGCCGTCTATGGCTACACCTTC
>TRBJ1-2|.|TRBV5-1|few
CASSPGLRYGYTF
TGCGCCAGCAGCCCCGGACTGAGGTATGGCTACACCTTC
>TRBJ2-7|TRBD1|TRBV7-9|.
CASSYPEDRGYEQYF
TGTGCCAGCAGCTACCCTGAGGACAGGGGTTACGAGCAGTACTTC
>TRBJ2-3|TRBD2|TRBV6-4|.
CASSPLAGGTDTQYF
TGTGCCAGCAGTCCCCTAGCGGGAGGGACAGATACGCAGTATTTT
>TRBJ2-1|.|TRBV28|.
CASSSATRGNEQFF
TGTGCCAGCAGTTCTGCGACTAGGGGGAATGAGCAGTTCTTC
>TRBJ2-1|.|TRBV5-4|few
CASSHIRGGDEQFF
TGTGCCAGCAGTCACATAAGAGGGGGGGATGAGCAGTTCTTC
>TRBJ2-2|.|TRBV10-3|.
CAIRDGFLNTGELFF
TGTGCCATCAGAGACGGATTTTTAAACACCGGGGAGCTGTTTTTT
>TRBJ2-3|.|TRBV7-9|.
CASSLSRSSTDTQYF
TGTGCCAGCAGCTTATCGCGTTCTAGCACAGATACGCAGTATTTT
>TRBJ1-5|.|TRBV27|.
CASSFNSNQPQHF
TGTGCCAGCAGTTTTAACAGCAATCAGCCCCAGCATTTT
>TRBJ2-7|TRBD2|TRBV10-3|.
CAISEAASGSSYEQYF
TGTGCCATCAGTGAGGCGGCCAGCGGGAGCTCCTACGAGCAGTACTTC
>TRBJ2-1|TRBD2|TRBV28|.
CASSLAGGEQFF
TGTGCCAGCAGTTTAGCGGGAGGTGAGCAGTTCTTC
>TRBJ1-1|TRBD1|TRBV27|once
CASSATGGTEAFF
TGTGCCAGCAGTGCGACAGGGGGCACTGAAGCTTTCTTT
>TRBJ2-7|.|TRBV5-6|.
CASSFSGVFVQYF
TGTGCCAGCAGCTTTTCGGGGGTCTTTGTGCAGTACTTC
>TRBJ1-1|.|TRBV19|.
CASSVAALNTEAFF
TGTGCCAGTAGTGTAGCCGCCCTGAACACTGAAGCTTTCTTT
>TRBJ1-1|TRBD1|TRBV9|.
CASSETGGYTEAFF
TGTGCCAGCAGCGAAACAGGGGGATACACTGAAGCTTTCTTT
>TRBJ2-5|TRBD2|TRBV5-1|.
CASSLDPAGIQETQYF
TGCGCCAGCAGCTTGGATCCAGCGGGGATCCAAGAGACCCAGTACTTC
>TRBJ1-1|.|TRBV19|once
CASSFKGGRKTEAFF
TGTGCCAGTAGTTTCAAAGGCGGCAGGAAGACTGAAGCTTTCTTT
>TRBJ1-5|.|TRBV20-1|few
CSASRVDQPQHF
TGCAGTGCTAGTAGGGTTGATCAGCCCCAGCATTTT